In its sample, the clone carrying this TCR beta chain was seen many times. Its antigen is not identified. One entry per CDR3 protein, called by TCRdb with MiXCR from the reads. This sample has about 830,000 distinct CDR3 sequences; 30% to 35% occur once, and the top ten carry roughly an eighth. The data were obtained in a study of T cell repertoires in cytomegalovirus infection. Study background: The authors relied on CMV epitopes, both recently identified HLA-C-restricted and well-studied HLA-B-restricted. Public TCR beta signature analysis indicated the presence of both CMV infection and matching HLA type. Study-level findings and limits: People with CMV and the relevant HLA were identified by cumulative public TCR beta family frequency. CMV-specific TCR beta clonotypes restricted by HLA-C were the ones dominating the ex vivo response.

This TCR came from a human donor in good health (CMV status not recorded). Some clones in this sample may be carry-over from other donors' samples. The source was cultured CD8+ T cells from PBMCs, collected from culture after CMV antigen stimulation.

The CDR3 loop is CASSSGHSYEQYV. The CDR3 DNA reads as TGTGCCAGCAGCTCCGGACACTCCTACGAGCAGTACGTC. The rearrangement uses TRBV7-9 and TRBJ2-7, with D perhaps matching TRBD1 (5 bases). Per germline, CDR1 SEHNR and CDR2 FQNEAQ (reference sequence). CDR3 size: 13 residues. The V and J ends lost 4 bases and 0 bases respectively, with 7 bases between them.